The entry that follows covers one T cell receptor beta chain sequence. Distinct nucleotide sequences in the sample also encode this CDR3. The data were taken from a study of cytomegalovirus exposure and HLA in healthy donors. Study information: Findings of an earlier analysis included some 110 million unique TCR beta sequences from roughly 200 million T cells.

PCR amplification relied on 60 Vbeta primers (plus 13 Jbeta primers). Method: immunoSEQ multiplex PCR; TCRdb's copy keeps in-frame clones and lacks some. The sample shows tens of thousands of clones, under 80% of them seen only once. The V gene lost 7 bases and the J gene lost 4 bases, with 16 bases spanning the gap. Germline CDR1 and CDR2: SEHNR and FQNEAQ (reference sequence). The CDR3 runs 15 residues. V usage is TRBV7-9 and J usage is TRBJ2-2, with D perhaps TRBD1 (6 bases). The sequence derives from a man aged 55 to 70 in good health and CMV-seropositive. The material sequenced was PBMCs. CDR3 protein: CASILLQGSTGELFF. In DNA form, the CDR3 reads TGTGCCAGCATTCTACTACAGGGAAGCACCGGGGAGCTGTTTTTT.